Shown below are 20 T cell receptor beta chains from a single sample sequenced in a study of blood T cell repertoires in COVID-19. Clones were sequenced by immunoSEQ multiplex PCR, and TCRdb holds only the in-frame ones, with some missing. The repertoire has 350,000 to 450,000 clones, less than 85% of them found once; the top ten carry approximately 3.7%. Material: peripheral blood. The receptors come from a woman between 18 and 29 years old with acute or convalescent COVID-19.

This chain joins TRBV3-1 (or the pseudogene TRBV3-2) and TRBJ2-1; no definite D call. Germline CDR1 LGHDT, CDR2 YNNKEL (reference sequence). This CDR3 region has 15 residues. V gave up 2 bases and J gave up 0 bases, with 8 bases separating them. CDR3 residues: CASSQLQSSYNEQFF. As DNA, the CDR3 is TGTGCCAGCAGCCAATTACAGAGCTCCTACAATGAGCAGTTCTTC.

This clone has just a few counts. The chain combines TRBV6-5 with TRBJ1-2, with 7 nucleotides matching TRBD1. The V and J ends lost 5 bases and 8 bases, in that order; junction bases with no gene match: 14. CDR1 MNHEY and CDR2 SVGAGI come from the germline V gene. The CDR3 covers 15 residues. CDR3 protein: CASSRTGPGESGYTF. The CDR3 region has the DNA TGTGCCAGCAGTAGGACAGGTCCGGGCGAGTCGGGCTACACCTTC.

The chain links TRBV5-1 to TRBJ2-7, with 7 bases aligning to TRBD2. Trimming removed 0 bases from V and 2 bases from J; junction bases left unmatched: 5. Germline V gene data show CDR1 as SGHRS and CDR2 as YFSETQ. This CDR3 is 15 amino acids long. CDR3: CASSLGWREPYEQYF. The DNA for the CDR3 is TGCGCCAGCAGCTTGGGATGGCGGGAGCCCTACGAGCAGTACTTC.

CDR3 in amino acids: CASSQVEAMNTEAFF. CDR3 DNA: TGTGCCAGCAGCCAAGTTGAAGCCATGAACACTGAAGCTTTCTTT. This rearrangement joins TRBV3-1 (or the pseudogene TRBV3-2) to TRBJ1-1; D gene ambiguous. The CDR3 sequence is 15 residues long. Germline V CDR1 and CDR2: LGHDT, YNNKEL (reference sequence). Between the trimmed V and J ends, which lost 1 base and 0 bases, there was a span of 9 bases.

V usage is TRBV7-2 and J usage is TRBJ2-7; D remains unclear. Trimming shortened V by 7 bases and J by 3 bases, and 10 bases separated the two germline ends. Germline CDR1 reads SGHTA; CDR2 reads FQGNSA. This CDR3 contains 12 residues. CDR3 coding DNA: TGTGCCAGCAAACCTCCAGACTACGAGCAGTACTTC. Residues: CASKPPDYEQYF.

This chain uses TRBV5-6 with TRBJ2-1; D is unresolved. The V gene lost 0 bases and the J gene lost 5 bases, with 6 bases spanning the gap. CDR1 SGHDT and CDR2 YYEEEE come from the germline V gene. The CDR3 extends over 13 amino acids. For the CDR3, the DNA is TGTGCCAGCAGCTTGGTGGAGAACAATGAGCAGTTCTTC. Its protein is CASSLVENNEQFF.

This chain links TRBV25-1 with TRBJ2-1; 8 nucleotides align to TRBD1. The CDR3 is made up of 15 amino acids. The J segment lost 4 bases and the V segment lost 8 bases, leaving 10 bases of the junction unmatched. Germline CDR1 is MGHDK and CDR2 is SYGVNS. In nucleotides, the CDR3 is TGTGCCAGCGGGGAGTACAGGGGGTCGTACAATGAGCAGTTCTTC. Translation: CASGEYRGSYNEQFF.

This chain links TRBV6-5 with TRBJ1-4; D ambiguous. This CDR3 has 12 amino acids. The germline V gene has CDR1 MNHEY and CDR2 SVGAGI. With 6 bases removed from V and 8 bases from J, the gap between germline ends came to 10 bases. CDR3 sequence (DNA): TGTGCCAGCAGGCCCTCGGGAGAAAAACTGTTTTTT. Its protein product is CASRPSGEKLFF.

The CDR3 nucleotides read TGTGCCAGCAGCACCCCCTCACTAGCGGGAGACCGGGAGACCCAGTACTTC. Encoded protein: CASSTPSLAGDRETQYF. The V and J genes are TRBV11-2 and TRBJ2-5; 11 bases agree with TRBD2. V lost 5 bases, J lost 5 bases, and 13 bases stayed unmatched. The germline V gene encodes CDR1 SGHAT and CDR2 FQNNGV. The CDR3 totals 17 residues.

This clone occurred a few times. The rearrangement uses TRBV2 and TRBJ1-1, with 8 bases that match TRBD1. With 6 bases clipped from V and 4 bases from J, the junction kept 1 base outside the gene matches. The CDR3 length is 12 residues. Germline CDR1 is SNHLY and CDR2 is FYNNEI. The CDR3 spells CASSDRGTEAFF. The CDR3 DNA is TGTGCCAGCAGCGACAGGGGCACTGAAGCTTTCTTT.

In this sample, this clone turned up a few times. The chain is built from TRBV6-5 and TRBJ1-2, with D tentatively TRBD1 (5 bases). Trimming shortened V by 6 bases and J by 4 bases, and 15 bases separated the two germline ends. The germline V gene has CDR1 MNHEY and CDR2 SVGAGI. The CDR3 has 14 amino acids. The CDR3 bases are TGTGCCAGCAGCCCGGGGACTATAAGCTATGGCTACACCTTC. It encodes CASSPGTISYGYTF.

Only one count was recorded for this clone. The rearrangement joins TRBV6-5 to TRBJ1-6; D remains unclear. V was trimmed by 6 bases and J by 7 bases, leaving 7 bases between them. In germline, CDR1 is MNHEY, CDR2 SVGAGI. This CDR3 region has 12 residues. The CDR3 region is CASRRVNSPLHF. The CDR3 bases are TGTGCCAGCAGACGGGTCAATTCACCCCTCCACTTT.

J is TRBJ2-7 and V is TRBV27; TRBD2 matches at 15 bases. This CDR3 has 16 residues. From germline, CDR1 is MNHEY and CDR2 SMNVEV (reference sequence). J was trimmed by 2 bases and V by 5 bases; bases with no gene match: 4. The CDR3 nucleotides read TGTGCCAGCAGTCCGGGACTAGCGGGAGGAGCCTACGAGCAGTACTTC. It encodes CASSPGLAGGAYEQYF.

The chain has TRBV27 and TRBJ1-5; TRBD1 is a possible D gene (5 bases). Germline-derived CDR1 and CDR2 are MNHEY and SMNVEV (reference sequence). This CDR3 comprises 15 residues. V was trimmed by 2 bases and J by 3 bases, leaving 11 bases between them. In DNA, the CDR3 is TGTGCCAGCAGTTTAGGATCAGGGTTCAATCAGCCCCAGCATTTT. Encoded protein: CASSLGSGFNQPQHF.

The chain couples TRBV6-2 or TRBV6-3 to TRBJ2-3, with TRBD2 matching 15 bases. The CDR3 length is 13 residues. The V gene end was trimmed by 6 bases and the J gene end by 15 bases; junction bases not matched to a gene: 7. CDR1 is MNHEY and CDR2 is SVGEGT in the germline V gene. CDR3 loop: CASRPGTSGGSYF. DNA for the CDR3: TGTGCCAGCAGGCCTGGGACTAGCGGGGGGAGTTATTTT.

V usage is TRBV3-1 (or the pseudogene TRBV3-2) and J usage is TRBJ1-1; D unresolved. Trimming shortened V by 5 bases and J by 1 base, and 14 bases separated the two germline ends. The CDR3 has 15 residues. The germline V gene has CDR1 LGHDT and CDR2 YNNKEL (reference sequence). The CDR3 nucleotides read TGTGCCAGCAGCTCTCTCGCGAGTGCGAACACTGAAGCTTTCTTT. Translating it yields CASSSLASANTEAFF.

The gene calls are TRBV10-3 and TRBJ2-5, with D unclear. V dropped 1 base and J dropped 5 bases, with 11 bases sitting between them. Per germline, CDR1 ENHRY and CDR2 SYGVKD. CDR3 length equals 14 residues. The CDR3 sequence: CAISEYQEPETQYF. DNA of the CDR3: TGTGCCATCAGTGAGTACCAGGAACCCGAGACCCAGTACTTC.

The chain links TRBV30 to TRBJ2-7, with 9 bases lining up with TRBD2. CDR1 and CDR2 (germline): GTSNPN, SVGIG (reference sequence). CDR3 length: 14 residues. Trimming removed 2 bases from V and 3 bases from J; junction bases left unmatched: 5. DNA for the CDR3: TGTGCCTGGAGTCGCGGGACTAGCAGCTACGAGCAGTACTTC. This sequence encodes CAWSRGTSSYEQYF.

The V call is TRBV15, the J call TRBJ2-1; a possible D gene is TRBD2 (5 bases). Per germline, CDR1 LNHNV and CDR2 YYDKDF (reference sequence). The length of the CDR3 is 17 residues. Trimming shortened V by 0 bases and J by 2 bases, and 14 bases separated the two germline ends. The CDR3 region is CATSRDDGLAPYNEQFF. The DNA for the CDR3 is TGTGCCACCAGCAGAGATGATGGACTGGCTCCCTACAATGAGCAGTTCTTC.

The chain recombines TRBV29-1 with TRBJ1-4; TRBD1 is a possible D gene (6 bases). The germline gives CDR1 SQVTM, CDR2 ANQGSEA. The CDR3 is 13 amino acids. Trimming took 7 bases from V and 4 from J, leaving 13 bases between them. Here the CDR3 reads CSAWTASNEKLFF. CDR3 nucleotide sequence: TGCAGCGCCTGGACAGCCAGTAATGAAAAACTGTTTTTT.